The 21 T cell receptor beta chains below all came from one sample that was sequenced in a study of beta chain features in type 1 diabetes (dated by TCRdb to 2016 to 2019). Findings and caveats that apply to the study as a whole: In all four CD4+ subsets, TCRB CDR3 length was moderately but significantly shorter in type 1 diabetes patients.

The antigens these receptors bind are not known. The library was generated by the immunoSEQ multiplex PCR assay. The High Capacity cDNA Reverse Transcription Kit was used to reverse transcribe all of the isolated RNA, meaning that expressed TCRB transcripts were what got sequenced. TCRdb provides this immuneACCESS table in a form limited to in-frame rearrangements. Some clones are lacking; in checked studies, under half of them reflect an unresolved V gene, and why the rest are absent is not known. This sample has more than 550,000 clones in its table, and 11% to 15% of those were observed once. The top ten constitute nearly 0.04% of the sample. The sequenced sample was naive CD4+ T cells from blood. This specimen's cell subset or site label, interpreted: true naive CD4+ T cells. The receptors originated from a man aged 18 to 29 with type 1 diabetes.

This clone occurred a few times. The chain has TRBV6-5 and TRBJ2-7; TRBD2 aligns across 8 bases. Germline loops: CDR1 MNHEY, CDR2 SVGAGI. CDR3 length: 12 residues. V gave up 5 bases and J gave up 3 bases; unmatched junction bases: 0. The CDR3, as DNA: TGTGCCAGCAGTAGCGGGAGCTACGAGCAGTACTTC. This encodes CASSSGSYEQYF.

As concerns this clone: A much larger clonotype is one base distant, so this may be a read error. The rearrangement joins TRBV14 to TRBJ2-5, with D unresolved. The V end lost 2 bases, the J end lost 4 bases, and 2 bases lay between the germline ends. The CDR3 extends over 11 amino acids. Per the germline V gene, CDR1 is SGHDN and CDR2 is FVKESK. CDR3 DNA: TGTGCCAGCAGCCAAAGAGAGACCCAGTACTTC. Translated, it gives CASSQRETQYF.

The CDR3 coding sequence is TGCGCCAGCCAAGCGGTGATGGGTGTGGAGACCCAGTACTTC. Protein: CASQAVMGVETQYF. This chain links TRBV5-1 with TRBJ2-5; perhaps TRBD2 as D (5 bases). V lost 7 bases to trimming and J lost 5 bases, with 18 bases between them. Per the germline V gene, CDR1 is SGHRS and CDR2 is YFSETQ. The CDR3 consists of 14 residues.

This chain links TRBV6-1 with TRBJ2-3; 7 bases agree with TRBD2. This CDR3 is 14 amino acids long. CDR1 is MNHNS and CDR2 is SASEGT in the germline V gene. V lost 5 bases to trimming and J lost 6 bases; unmatched junction nucleotides: 8. Here the CDR3 reads CASSRTRAGDTQYF. The CDR3, as DNA: TGTGCCAGCAGTCGGACTAGGGCCGGGGATACGCAGTATTTT.

The CDR3, as DNA: TGCGCCAGCAGCTCTGAGCCGGTGGGGTCGGGGAACACTGAAGCTTTCTTT. As protein: CASSSEPVGSGNTEAFF. The V call is TRBV5-1, the J call TRBJ1-1, with no clear D. CDR3 length equals 17 residues. The germline gives CDR1 SGHRS, CDR2 YFSETQ. Deletions cut 3 bases from V and 1 base from J, with 19 bases between. Full variable domain (missing parts from reference TRBV5-1 and TRBJ1-1): KAGVTQTPRYLIKTRGQQVTLSCSPISGHRSVSWYQQTPGQGLQFLFEYFSETQRNKGNFPGRFSGRQFSNSRSEMNVSTLELGDSALYLCASSSEPVGSGNTEAFFGQGTRLTVV.

The V call is TRBV4-1, the J call TRBJ1-2, with D hard to call. In germline, CDR1 is MGHRA, CDR2 YSYEKL. The ends were cut back, 4 bases at V and 3 bases at J, with 9 bases in the middle. The CDR3 spans 13 residues. CDR3 DNA sequence: TGCGCCAGCAGCCCTAACGGGGACTATGGCTACACCTTC. Its translation is CASSPNGDYGYTF.

This clone was seen more than once but under ten times. V gene TRBV5-4 combines with J gene TRBJ2-1; D might be TRBD2 (5 bases). Trimming took 3 bases from V and 3 from J, leaving 13 bases between them. There are 15 residues in the CDR3. In germline, CDR1 is SGHNT, CDR2 YYREEE (reference sequence). The CDR3 region has the DNA TGTGCCAGCAGCTCCAACCGAGCGGTCTACAATGAGCAGTTCTTC. Translation: CASSSNRAVYNEQFF.

This clone was seen a handful of times. The chain has TRBV29-1 and TRBJ2-7, with D tentatively TRBD2 (6 bases). V lost 5 bases, J lost 4 bases, and 12 bases lay in between. This CDR3 has 12 residues. The germline CDR1 and CDR2 sequences are SQVTM and ANQGSEA. The CDR3 here is CSVWSGPYEQYF. The CDR3 bases are TGCAGCGTTTGGAGCGGGCCGTACGAGCAGTACTTC.

The chain has TRBV2 and TRBJ1-5; no reliable D call. Trimming stripped 4 bases from V and 8 bases from J, with 12 bases between. The germline V gene encodes CDR1 SNHLY and CDR2 FYNNEI. The CDR3 totals 13 residues. CDR3 in DNA: TGTGCCAGCAGTGGACACCCCACGGAGCCCCAGCATTTT. The encoded protein is CASSGHPTEPQHF. The full variable domain, rest sourced from reference TRBV2 and TRBJ1-5, is EPEVTQTPSHQVTQMGQEVILRCVPISNHLYFYWYRQILGQKVEFLVSFYNNEISEKSEIFDDQFSVERPDGSNFTLKIRSTKLEDSAMYFCASSGHPTEPQHFGDGTRLSIL.

As to this clone: The sample holds other DNA sequences that translate to the same CDR3. V usage is TRBV30 and J usage is TRBJ2-7, with D perhaps matching TRBD1 (6 bases). Trimming left V 1 base short and J 3 bases short, with 7 bases between. Germline-derived CDR1 and CDR2 are GTSNPN and SVGIG (reference sequence). The CDR3 sequence is 12 residues long. The CDR3 region has the DNA TGTGCCTGGAGTGCGACAGGCTACGAGCAGTACTTC. Amino acid sequence: CAWSATGYEQYF.

This clone has a handful of counts. CDR3 nucleotide sequence: TGTGCCAGCAGCCAAGACCCTTCCGGGACAGAACTCTATGGCTACACCTTC. This codes for CASSQDPSGTELYGYTF. This chain joins TRBV4-2 and TRBJ1-2; 7 bases line up with TRBD1. Per germline, CDR1 LGHNA and CDR2 YNFKEQ. Losses at the gene ends were 0 bases for V and 4 bases for J; bases not matched to a gene: 11. This CDR3 comprises 17 residues.

This clone was seen a few times. The chain has TRBV7-9 and TRBJ2-1, with a tentative D call TRBD1 (5 bases). The CDR3 loop spans 15 amino acids. The V end was cut by 1 base, the J end by 6 bases, with 13 bases between. Germline V gene sequence: CDR1 SEHNR, CDR2 FQNEAQ (reference sequence). CDR3 coding DNA: TGTGCCAGCAGCTTAGTGGCAGGGTCCGGCAATGAGCAGTTCTTC. Encoded protein: CASSLVAGSGNEQFF.

This clone was detected a few times. V is TRBV5-4 and J is TRBJ1-1, with D unresolved. This CDR3 is built from 13 residues. From germline, CDR1 is SGHNT and CDR2 YYREEE (reference sequence). V gave up 5 bases and J gave up 2 bases, with 10 bases separating them. The CDR3 nucleotides read TGTGCCAGCAGTTATGGGGAAAACACTGAAGCTTTCTTT. It is translated as CASSYGENTEAFF.

This clone was counted between two and nine times. The chain links TRBV2 to TRBJ2-5; D may correspond to TRBD1 or TRBD2 (5 bases each). From germline, CDR1 is SNHLY and CDR2 FYNNEI. V was pared by 11 bases and J by 1 base, with 11 bases between. The CDR3 covers 12 residues. CDR3 DNA: TGTGCCTGGGGGAGAACCCAAGAGACCCAGTACTTC. As protein: CAWGRTQETQYF.

The chain is built from TRBV7-2 and TRBJ1-2; D ambiguous. The CDR3 length is 15 residues. Trimming cost V 1 base and J 0 bases, with 9 bases left between them. Per the germline V gene, CDR1 is SGHTA and CDR2 is FQGNSA. The CDR3 nucleotides read TGTGCCAGCAGCTTAGGAACACCTACTAACTATGGCTACACCTTC. As protein: CASSLGTPTNYGYTF.

This clone occurred a few times. V usage is TRBV4-3 and J usage is TRBJ1-1; D possibly corresponds to TRBD1 (5 bases). This CDR3 is built from 19 residues. CDR1 and CDR2 from the germline V gene are LGHNA and YSLEER. With 0 bases removed from V and 0 bases from J, the gap between germline ends came to 20 bases. The CDR3 sequence: CASSQEGTFGRALNTEAFF. The CDR3 nucleotides are TGCGCCAGCAGCCAAGAAGGGACCTTTGGCAGGGCCCTGAACACTGAAGCTTTCTTT.

CDR3 protein: CAWSVQGTNPSPLHF. CDR3 nucleotide sequence: TGTGCCTGGAGTGTACAGGGGACCAACCCTTCACCCCTCCACTTT. The rearrangement links TRBV30 to TRBJ1-6; TRBD1 matches 7 bases. CDR1 is GTSNPN, CDR2 SVGIG, per germline (reference sequence). CDR3 length equals 15 residues. V was clipped by 0 bases and J by 9 bases; unmatched bases: 8.

This clone showed up just a few times. The rearrangement joins TRBV4-1 to TRBJ2-5, with 8 bases matching TRBD2. The CDR3 is 16 residues long. Germline V lookup: CDR1 MGHRA, CDR2 YSYEKL. J gave up 7 bases and V 3 bases, and 13 bases lay outside the gene matches. The CDR3 protein is CASSQTPGTSEGTQYF. CDR3 bases: TGCGCCAGCAGCCAGACCCCCGGGACTAGTGAGGGGACCCAGTACTTC.

This clone came up a few times. The chain links TRBV29-1 to TRBJ2-7; perhaps TRBD1 as D (6 bases). CDR3 length: 14 residues. Germline CDR1 is SQVTM and CDR2 is ANQGSEA. V was trimmed by 6 bases and J by 4 bases, leaving 19 bases between them. CDR3 sequence (DNA): TGCAGCGTGATGACAGGACGTAGGGGGTACGAGCAGTACTTC. Its protein product is CSVMTGRRGYEQYF.

The chain is built from TRBV2 and TRBJ1-5; D gene uncertain. The CDR3 sequence is 13 residues long. The germline V gene has CDR1 SNHLY and CDR2 FYNNEI. The V and J ends lost 8 bases and 3 bases respectively, with 11 bases between them. This chain's CDR3 is CASLRDTNQPQHF. The CDR3 nucleotides are TGTGCCAGCTTGCGAGACACCAATCAGCCCCAGCATTTT. Filled out from reference TRBV2 and TRBJ1-5, the complete variable domain reads EPEVTQTPSHQVTQMGQEVILRCVPISNHLYFYWYRQILGQKVEFLVSFYNNEISEKSEIFDDQFSVERPDGSNFTLKIRSTKLEDSAMYFCASLRDTNQPQHFGDGTRLSIL.

Only a few counts were recorded for this clone. This chain joins TRBV11-1 and TRBJ1-1; D not resolved. Germline V gene data show CDR1 as SGHAT and CDR2 as FQDESV (reference sequence). V was pared by 3 bases and J by 3 bases, with 8 bases between. The CDR3 consists of 13 residues. Here the CDR3 reads CASSFQEYTEAFF. CDR3 DNA: TGTGCCAGCAGCTTCCAGGAGTACACTGAAGCTTTCTTT.